This T cell receptor beta chain was obtained from a study of response to subunit inactivated influenza vaccine. Study-level points and caveats: New T cells are recruited in small numbers by each seasonal influenza vaccination, according to the authors' suggestion.

From the RT-PCR reads, TCRdb called clonotypes with MiXCR, one entry per CDR3 protein. The sample yields hundreds of thousands of distinct CDR3 sequences, more than 11% seen once. CDR1 is SGHTA and CDR2 is FQGNSA in the germline V gene. V was clipped by 5 bases and J by 4 bases; unmatched bases: 8. The CDR3 covers 16 residues. Of note for this clonotype: Its target is unknown.

This chain links TRBV7-2 with TRBJ2-5; 12 bases line up with TRBD2. The receptor was isolated from a middle-aged man who received an inactivated influenza vaccine. Sequencing was performed on PBMCs from blood, taken roughly 15 days before vaccination. The DNA of the CDR3 is TGTGCCAGCAGCCCGACTAGCGGGAGCTTTGCAGAGACCCAGTACTTC. Translating gives CASSPTSGSFAETQYF.